The clone carrying this T cell receptor (beta chain) was picked up many times. Its antigen is currently unknown. The sample is drawn from a study of early T cells in non-severe SARS-CoV-2 infection. At the level of the study: Bulk RNA taken from unsorted whole blood was sequenced, leaving chains unpaired.

Unique molecular identifiers were added to individual cDNA molecules. One entry per CDR3 protein results from TCRdb running MiXCR on the 5' RACE reads. The sample shows roughly 100,000 distinct CDR3 sequences, about 12% of them seen only once. Study-wide results and caveats: VDJdb-based matching was biased toward anti-spike CD8 responses and missed private and CD4 specificities.

Germline V gene data show CDR1 as ENHRY and CDR2 as SYGVKD. The V and J ends lost 6 bases and 13 bases respectively, with 7 bases between them. This CDR3 has 8 amino acids. The rearrangement uses TRBV10-3 and TRBJ2-7; no definite D call. The receptor comes from an adult who was a healthcare worker with PCR-confirmed SARS-CoV-2 infection or an uninfected control (not recorded which). The sample was whole blood, taken at baseline. CDR3 in DNA: TGTGCCATCAGGAACGGATACTTC. It specifies CAIRNGYF.